The 29 T cell receptor beta chains listed next were all sequenced from one sample in a study of OX40 agonist ivuxolimab in advanced cancers. Libraries were prepared through the immunoSEQ multiplex PCR assay. TCRdb limited this immuneACCESS table to in-frame rearrangements with V and J called. A share of clones is missing; checked studies link under half to unresolved V genes, and the rest is unexplained. The sample contains some 72,000 clones, 92% of them found a single time. The ten largest clones take up around 0.5% of the sample. This specimen was CD4+ or CD8+ T cells sorted from blood, taken in a trial of the OX40 agonist ivuxolimab. The receptors shown here come from an adult with an advanced solid tumor such as melanoma, head and neck, liver or kidney cancer.

The V call is TRBV30, the J call TRBJ2-5; the match to TRBD1 covers 8 bases. Germline CDR1 and CDR2: GTSNPN and SVGIG (reference sequence). This CDR3 region has 13 residues. After removal of 3 bases from V and 5 bases from J, the junction contained 5 bases not matched to a gene. Here the CDR3 reads CAWSLGQVETQYF. The CDR3, as DNA: TGTGCCTGGAGCCTGGGACAGGTGGAGACCCAGTACTTC.

This chain connects TRBV19 to TRBJ1-3, with D maybe TRBD1 (5 bases). Germline lookup yields CDR1 LNHDA and CDR2 SQIVND (reference sequence). The V and J ends lost 6 bases and 2 bases respectively, with 17 bases between them. The CDR3 runs to 16 residues. In DNA, the CDR3 is TGTGCCAGTAGAGACCTTCAGGGACCAACTGGAAACACCATATATTTT. This encodes CASRDLQGPTGNTIYF.

The CDR3 nucleotides are TGTGCCAGCTCACCCGACAGTCGTGAGACCCAGTACTTC. It yields the protein CASSPDSRETQYF. V and J are TRBV18 and TRBJ2-5; D possibly corresponds to TRBD1 (5 bases). This CDR3 has 13 amino acids. CDR1 and CDR2 (germline): KGHSH, LQKENI. Trimming removed 3 bases from V and 5 bases from J, with 10 bases in between.

The V call is TRBV9, the J call TRBJ2-3, with D perhaps assigned TRBD1 or TRBD2 (5 bases each). Looked up from germline, CDR1 is SGDLS and CDR2 is YYNGEE. The V end was cut by 7 bases, the J end by 6 bases, with 18 bases between. The CDR3 runs to 14 residues. The DNA of the CDR3 is TGTGCCAGCGCCATCGGGGCCTTGGGTGATACGCAGTATTTT. It translates to CASAIGALGDTQYF. Full variable domain (missing parts from reference TRBV9 and TRBJ2-3): DSGVTQTPKHLITATGQRVTLRCSPRSGDLSVYWYQQSLDQGLQFLIQYYNGEERAKGNILERFSAQQFPDLHSELNLSSLELGDSALYFCASAIGALGDTQYFGPGTRLTVL.

This clone came up once. The chain combines TRBV19 with TRBJ1-1, with D maybe TRBD1 (6 bases). In germline, CDR1 is LNHDA, CDR2 SQIVND (reference sequence). CDR3 length: 13 amino acids. The ends were cut back, 5 bases at V and 1 base at J, with 8 bases in the middle. This chain's CDR3 is CASSSTGNTEAFF. CDR3 DNA sequence: TGTGCCAGTAGTTCGACAGGGAACACTGAAGCTTTCTTT.

This chain joins TRBV19 and TRBJ1-2; D remains unclear. This CDR3 contains 13 residues. CDR1 and CDR2 from the germline V gene are LNHDA and SQIVND (reference sequence). V was cut by 4 bases and J by 5 bases, with 11 bases left in between. The DNA for the CDR3 is TGTGCCAGTAGTACGACGGCGAGGTATGGCTACACCTTC. Protein: CASSTTARYGYTF. The full variable domain, with the rest looked up from reference TRBV19 and TRBJ1-2, is DGGITQSPKYLFRKEGQNVTLSCEQNLNHDAMYWYRQDPGQGLRLIYYSQIVNDFQKGDIAEGYSVSREKKESFPLTVTSAQKNPTAFYLCASSTTARYGYTFGSGTRLTVV.

V is TRBV11-2 and J is TRBJ1-2; 9 bases fit TRBD1. This CDR3 contains 17 residues. Germline lookup yields CDR1 SGHAT and CDR2 FQNNGV. V was clipped by 1 base and J by 1 base; unmatched bases: 7. For the CDR3, the DNA is TGTGCCAGCAGCTTAGCCACAGGGGGCGCAAGTAACTATGGCTACACCTTC. It specifies CASSLATGGASNYGYTF.

The chain links TRBV7-2 to TRBJ2-3; tentatively, D is TRBD1 or TRBD2 (5 bases each). The CDR3 has 14 residues. Per germline, CDR1 SGHTA and CDR2 FQGNSA. Trimming took off 6 bases at V and 6 bases at J, with 16 bases between the two ends. The CDR3 sequence is CASSPGDQVDTQYF. The CDR3 region has the DNA TGTGCCAGCAGTCCCGGGGACCAAGTGGATACGCAGTATTTT.

The chain links TRBV5-1 to TRBJ2-3, with 16 bases fitting TRBD2. V lost 5 bases and J lost 2; bases outside the gene matches: 5. CDR3 length: 17 residues. Germline V gene lookup returns CDR1 SGHRS and CDR2 YFSETQ. CDR3 DNA sequence: TGCGCCAGCAGTCCGGGACTAGCGGGAGGGAACACAGATACGCAGTATTTT. It is translated as CASSPGLAGGNTDTQYF.

V is TRBV6-5 and J is TRBJ1-6; the D is unclear. V lost 8 bases and J lost 0, with 8 bases in between. CDR3 length equals 14 residues. CDR1 is MNHEY and CDR2 is SVGAGI in the germline V gene. Here the CDR3 DNA reads TGTGCCAGCCAGAAGAGCTCCTATAATTCACCCCTCCACTTT. Its translation is CASQKSSYNSPLHF.

The V gene is TRBV14, the J gene TRBJ2-1; 7 bases fit TRBD1. The CDR3 has 14 residues. The germline V gene encodes CDR1 SGHDN and CDR2 FVKESK. Germline trimming cut 4 bases from V and 10 bases from J; bases unmatched to any gene: 10. CDR3 DNA sequence: TGTGCCAGCAGCCCACTGACAGGGATTGGGGAGCAGTTCTTC. Encoded protein: CASSPLTGIGEQFF.

The chain employs TRBV30 and TRBJ2-7; D not resolved. Germline V gene sequence: CDR1 GTSNPN, CDR2 SVGIG (reference sequence). The CDR3 is 12 residues long. V dropped 2 bases and J dropped 3 bases, with 8 bases sitting between them. The CDR3 reads CAWSPGFYEQYF. The CDR3 bases are TGTGCCTGGAGTCCCGGGTTCTACGAGCAGTACTTC.

The chain has TRBV5-4 and TRBJ1-2, with D possibly being TRBD1 (5 bases). This CDR3 has 15 residues. The germline CDR1 and CDR2 sequences are SGHNT and YYREEE (reference sequence). Trimming shortened V by 5 bases and J by 8 bases, and 22 bases separated the two germline ends. In DNA, the CDR3 is TGTGCCAGCAGTTCCCGGGACCGGGGGTTCGGGGGCTACACCTTC. Translating gives CASSSRDRGFGGYTF.

The chain is built from TRBV7-6 and TRBJ1-5; D gene uncertain. The V gene lost 4 bases and the J gene lost 5 bases, with 15 bases spanning the gap. CDR3 length equals 15 residues. Germline loops: CDR1 SGHVS, CDR2 FNYEAQ. In DNA, the CDR3 is TGTGCCAGCAGCTCCTTAACTAGGGCGGATCAGCCCCAGCATTTT. Its translation: CASSSLTRADQPQHF.

This chain links TRBV19 with TRBJ2-2, with 7 positions matching TRBD2. Germline CDR1 LNHDA, CDR2 SQIVND (reference sequence). The trim removed 5 bases at V and 5 bases at J, leaving 8 bases unmatched. This CDR3 region has 15 residues. The CDR3: CASSAAGVETGELFF. The CDR3 bases are TGTGCCAGTAGTGCGGCGGGAGTGGAGACCGGGGAGCTGTTTTTT.

The chain combines TRBV7-2 with TRBJ2-1, with D hard to call. Germline loops: CDR1 SGHTA, CDR2 FQGNSA. CDR3 size: 16 residues. With 5 bases removed from V and 5 bases from J, the gap between germline ends came to 19 bases. CDR3 bases: TGTGCCAGCAGCCCAACGGCGGCTAGAAGGCACAATGAGCAGTTCTTC. Protein sequence: CASSPTAARRHNEQFF.

The chain combines TRBV28 with TRBJ1-1; possible D gene TRBD1, 6 bases. The CDR3 has 12 amino acids. Germline CDR1 is MDHEN and CDR2 is SYDVKM. Trimming shortened V by 6 bases and J by 6 bases, and 11 bases separated the two germline ends. In DNA form, the CDR3 reads TGTGCCAGCAGGGTTACAGGGTCTGAAGCTTTCTTT. It yields the protein CASRVTGSEAFF.

The J gene is TRBJ2-7, the V gene TRBV7-9, with D tentatively TRBD2 (6 bases). From germline, CDR1 is SEHNR and CDR2 FQNEAQ (reference sequence). Trimming removed 4 bases from V and 5 bases from J, with 15 bases in between. The CDR3 has 14 amino acids. This CDR3 reads CASSSPNAGNEQYF. DNA for the CDR3: TGTGCCAGCAGCTCGCCAAACGCGGGGAACGAGCAGTACTTC.

The CDR3, as DNA: TGTGCCAGCAGCCCTGGACCGACTCTAGACACCGGGGAGCTGTTTTTT. Encoded protein: CASSPGPTLDTGELFF. The chain joins TRBV7-2 to TRBJ2-2, with unresolved D. The ends were cut back, 5 bases at V and 3 bases at J, with 16 bases in the middle. Germline values: CDR1 SGHTA, CDR2 FQGNSA. This CDR3 spans 16 amino acids.

The J gene is TRBJ1-5, the V gene TRBV7-2; no clear D gene. Trimming stripped 2 bases from V and 3 bases from J, with 8 bases between. The CDR3 length is 14 residues. Germline V gene lookup returns CDR1 SGHTA and CDR2 FQGNSA. This CDR3 is CASSLSQINQPQHF. In DNA form, the CDR3 reads TGTGCCAGCAGCTTATCACAGATCAATCAGCCCCAGCATTTT.

The chain uses TRBV27 and TRBJ2-7; D remains ambiguous. This CDR3 has 15 amino acids. Germline lookup yields CDR1 MNHEY and CDR2 SMNVEV (reference sequence). V was pared by 4 bases and J by 2 bases, with 15 bases between. CDR3 region: CASSSPLRATYEQYF. As DNA, the CDR3 is TGTGCCAGCAGTTCCCCCCTCCGGGCTACCTACGAGCAGTACTTC.

The chain joins TRBV5-4 to TRBJ2-1; D tentatively fits TRBD1 or TRBD2 (5 bases each). Germline CDR1 reads SGHNT; CDR2 reads YYREEE (reference sequence). The CDR3 consists of 17 residues. V gave up 4 bases and J gave up 0 bases, with 17 bases separating them. The CDR3 region has the DNA TGTGCCAGCAGCAATCCCGGGACGGTACGCTCCTACAATGAGCAGTTCTTC. Its protein product is CASSNPGTVRSYNEQFF.

In this sample, this clone turned up once. The chain combines TRBV30 with TRBJ2-1; 8 bases match TRBD1. The CDR3 totals 11 residues. In germline, CDR1 is GTSNPN, CDR2 SVGIG (reference sequence). Trimming at V came to 5 bases and at J to 10 bases, leaving 4 bases not matched to a gene. CDR3 residues: CAWWDRSEQFF. The CDR3 nucleotides are TGTGCCTGGTGGGACAGGAGCGAGCAGTTCTTC.

The chain joins TRBV6-4 to TRBJ2-7; a weak D match, TRBD2 (6 bases). With 9 bases removed from V and 5 bases from J, the gap between germline ends came to 20 bases. The CDR3 runs 14 residues. CDR1 and CDR2 (germline): MRHNA, SNTAGT. CDR3 sequence: CARFGSVWVDEQYF. CDR3 DNA sequence: TGTGCCAGATTCGGGAGCGTTTGGGTAGACGAGCAGTACTTC.

The V and J genes are TRBV9 and TRBJ2-5; TRBD2 matches at 10 bases. CDR3 length equals 16 residues. Looked up from germline, CDR1 is SGDLS and CDR2 is YYNGEE. Trimming removed 3 bases from V and 3 bases from J; junction bases left unmatched: 8. The CDR3 DNA is TGTGCCAGCAGCGAAGAGACTAGCGGGTTAGAAGAGACCCAGTACTTC. This translates into CASSEETSGLEETQYF.

The genes are TRBV9 and TRBJ1-5; D is possibly TRBD1 (5 bases). This CDR3 is built from 14 residues. Looked up from germline, CDR1 is SGDLS and CDR2 is YYNGEE. The V end was cut by 3 bases, the J end by 7 bases, with 14 bases between. CDR3 coding DNA: TGTGCCAGCAGCGCCGCAGGGACGAGGCAGCCCCAGCATTTT. This gives the protein CASSAAGTRQPQHF.

The chain is built from TRBV19 and TRBJ2-7; the D gene is possibly TRBD2 (6 bases). The germline gives CDR1 LNHDA, CDR2 SQIVND (reference sequence). This CDR3 has 14 residues. Deletions cut 4 bases from V and 5 bases from J, with 15 bases between. The CDR3 is CASSTASWGDEQYF. CDR3 nucleotide sequence: TGTGCCAGTAGTACGGCGTCCTGGGGGGACGAGCAGTACTTC.

A remark on this clone: The germline gene is not matched at one end of the junction; a read error may be the cause. Other DNA sequences in the sample encode the same CDR3. The chain couples TRBV28 to TRBJ1-2; D unresolved. CDR1 is MDHEN, CDR2 SYDVKM, per germline. The CDR3 spans 11 residues. The CDR3 nucleotides read TGCGCCAGTCACAGTAACTATGGCTACACCTTC. Translation gives CASHSNYGYTF.

This chain connects TRBV11-3 to TRBJ2-2; tentatively, D is TRBD2 (6 bases). Germline CDR1 SGHNT, CDR2 YENEEA. V was trimmed by 6 bases and J by 5 bases, leaving 16 bases between them. The CDR3 sequence is 15 residues long. The CDR3 loop reads CASRVSLARTGELFF. CDR3 coding DNA: TGTGCCAGCAGGGTATCTCTAGCGCGGACCGGGGAGCTGTTTTTT.